This TCR beta chain was profiled in a study of T cell repertoires in cytomegalovirus infection. Overall study: Use of recently identified HLA-C-restricted and well-studied HLA-B-restricted CMV epitopes was part of the study. Carrying CMV and the relevant HLA type showed in public TCR beta signatures.

Notes on the study in general: The ex vivo response was dominated by HLA-C-restricted CMV-specific TCR beta clonotypes. CMV carriers with the relevant HLA were identified by cumulative public TCR beta family frequency.

V lost 1 base, J lost 6 bases, and 7 bases lay in between. Germline V gene lookup returns CDR1 MNHEY and CDR2 SMNVEV (reference sequence). This CDR3 is built from 13 residues. The sample holds a few counts of this clonotype. Its specificity is unknown. TCRdb recomputed calls from the reads with MiXCR, one row per CDR3 protein. The table has roughly 570,000 distinct CDR3 sequences, 40% seen once. The sequence derives from a human donor in good health (CMV status not recorded). Some clones in this sample may be carry-over from other donors' samples. The genes are TRBV27 and TRBJ2-1; D may match TRBD1 or TRBD2 (6 bases each). The starting material was cultured PBMCs, obtained from culture after CMV antigen stimulation. The CDR3 bases are TGTGCCAGCAGTTTATGGGGGGCCAATGAGCAGTTCTTC. The encoded protein is CASSLWGANEQFF.